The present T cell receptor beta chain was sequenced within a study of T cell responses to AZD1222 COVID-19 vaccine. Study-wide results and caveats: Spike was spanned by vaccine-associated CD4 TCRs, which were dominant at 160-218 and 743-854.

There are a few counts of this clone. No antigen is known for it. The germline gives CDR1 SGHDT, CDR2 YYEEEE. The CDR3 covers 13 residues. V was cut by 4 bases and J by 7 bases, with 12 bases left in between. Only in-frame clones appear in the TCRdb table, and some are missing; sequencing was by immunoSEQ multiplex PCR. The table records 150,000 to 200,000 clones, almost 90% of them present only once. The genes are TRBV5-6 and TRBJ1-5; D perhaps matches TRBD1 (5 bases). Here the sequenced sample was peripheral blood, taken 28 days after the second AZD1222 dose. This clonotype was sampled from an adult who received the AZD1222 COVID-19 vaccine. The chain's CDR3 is CASSQGGGQPQHF. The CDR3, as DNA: TGTGCCAGCAGCCAGGGAGGTGGGCAGCCCCAGCATTTT.